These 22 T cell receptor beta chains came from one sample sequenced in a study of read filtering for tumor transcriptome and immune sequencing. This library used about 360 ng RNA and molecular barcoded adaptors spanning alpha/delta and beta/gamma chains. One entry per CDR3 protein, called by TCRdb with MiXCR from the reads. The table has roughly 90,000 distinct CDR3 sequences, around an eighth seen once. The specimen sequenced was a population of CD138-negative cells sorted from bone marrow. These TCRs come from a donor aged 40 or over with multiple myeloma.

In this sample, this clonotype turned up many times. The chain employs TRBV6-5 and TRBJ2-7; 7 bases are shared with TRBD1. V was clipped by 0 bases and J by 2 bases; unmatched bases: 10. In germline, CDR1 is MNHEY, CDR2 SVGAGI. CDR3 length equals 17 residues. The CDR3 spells CASSYSLGQAQTYEQYF. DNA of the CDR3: TGTGCCAGCAGTTACTCGCTCGGACAGGCCCAAACCTACGAGCAGTACTTC.

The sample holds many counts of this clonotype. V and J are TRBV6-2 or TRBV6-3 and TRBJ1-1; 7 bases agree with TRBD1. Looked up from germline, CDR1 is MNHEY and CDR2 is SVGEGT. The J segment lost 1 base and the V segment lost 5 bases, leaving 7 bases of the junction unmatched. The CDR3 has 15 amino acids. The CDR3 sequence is CASSPPTGRNTEAFF. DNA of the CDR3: TGTGCCAGCAGTCCTCCGACAGGGAGGAACACTGAAGCTTTCTTT.

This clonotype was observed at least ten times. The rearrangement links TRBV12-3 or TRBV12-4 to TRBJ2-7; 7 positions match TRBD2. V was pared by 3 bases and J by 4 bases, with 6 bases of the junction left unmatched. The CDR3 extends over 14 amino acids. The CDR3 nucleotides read TGTGCCAGCAGTTTGGGCCTAGCGGTTTACGAGCAGTACTTC. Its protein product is CASSLGLAVYEQYF.

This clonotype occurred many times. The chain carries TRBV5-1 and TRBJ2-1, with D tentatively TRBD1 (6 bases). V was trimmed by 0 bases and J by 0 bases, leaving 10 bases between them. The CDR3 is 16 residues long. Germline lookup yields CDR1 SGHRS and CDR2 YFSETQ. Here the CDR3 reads CASSLARQDSYNEQFF. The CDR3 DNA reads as TGCGCCAGCAGCTTGGCCAGACAGGACTCCTACAATGAGCAGTTCTTC.

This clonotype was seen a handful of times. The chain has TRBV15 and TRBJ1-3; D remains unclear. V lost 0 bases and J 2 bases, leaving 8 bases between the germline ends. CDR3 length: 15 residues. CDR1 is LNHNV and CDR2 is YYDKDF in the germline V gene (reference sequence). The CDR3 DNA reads TGTGCCACCAGCAGAGATCACGGGACTGGAAACACCATATATTTT. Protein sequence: CATSRDHGTGNTIYF.

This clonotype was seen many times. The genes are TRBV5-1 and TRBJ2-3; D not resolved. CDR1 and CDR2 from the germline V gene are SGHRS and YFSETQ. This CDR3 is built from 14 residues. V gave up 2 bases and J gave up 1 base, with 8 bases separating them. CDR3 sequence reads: CASSFYAGTDTQYF. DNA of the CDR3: TGCGCCAGCAGCTTCTACGCCGGCACAGATACGCAGTATTTT.

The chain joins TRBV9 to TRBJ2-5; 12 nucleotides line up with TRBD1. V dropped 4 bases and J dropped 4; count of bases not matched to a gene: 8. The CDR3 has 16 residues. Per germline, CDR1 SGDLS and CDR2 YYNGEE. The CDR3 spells CASSLGQGAPGETQYF. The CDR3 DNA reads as TGTGCCAGCAGCTTGGGACAGGGGGCGCCGGGAGAGACCCAGTACTTC.

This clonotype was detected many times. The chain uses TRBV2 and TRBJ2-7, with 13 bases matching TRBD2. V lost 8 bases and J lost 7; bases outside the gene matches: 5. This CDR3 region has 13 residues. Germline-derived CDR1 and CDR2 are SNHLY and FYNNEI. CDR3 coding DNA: TGTGCCAGCCGGACTAGCGGGAGTTGGGAGCAGTACTTC. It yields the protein CASRTSGSWEQYF.

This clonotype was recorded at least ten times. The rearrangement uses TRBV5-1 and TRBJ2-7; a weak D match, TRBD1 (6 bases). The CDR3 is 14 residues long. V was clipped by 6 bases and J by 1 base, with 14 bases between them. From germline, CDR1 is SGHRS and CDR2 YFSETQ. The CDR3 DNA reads TGCGCCAGCACCCAACGGACAGATTCCTACGAGCAGTACTTC. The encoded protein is CASTQRTDSYEQYF. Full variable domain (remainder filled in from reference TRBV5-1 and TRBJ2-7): KAGVTQTPRYLIKTRGQQVTLSCSPISGHRSVSWYQQTPGQGLQFLFEYFSETQRNKGNFPGRFSGRQFSNSRSEMNVSTLELGDSALYLCASTQRTDSYEQYFGPGTRLTVT.

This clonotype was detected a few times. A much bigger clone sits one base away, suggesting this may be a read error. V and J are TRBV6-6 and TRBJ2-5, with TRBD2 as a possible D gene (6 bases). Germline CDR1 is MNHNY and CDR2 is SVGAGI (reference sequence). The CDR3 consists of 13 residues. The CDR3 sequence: CASRRLVQETQCF. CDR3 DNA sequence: TGTGCCAGCAGAAGACTAGTCCAAGAGACCCAGTGCTTC.

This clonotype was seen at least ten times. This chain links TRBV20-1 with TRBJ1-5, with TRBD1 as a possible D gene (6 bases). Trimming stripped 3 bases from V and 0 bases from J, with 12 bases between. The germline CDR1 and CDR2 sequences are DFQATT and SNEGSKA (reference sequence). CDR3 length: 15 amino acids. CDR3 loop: CSARVRQDSNQPQHF. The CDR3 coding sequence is TGCAGTGCTAGGGTCCGACAGGATAGCAATCAGCCCCAGCATTTT.

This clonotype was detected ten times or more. The CDR3 loop is CASSVAGELFF. CDR3 sequence (DNA): TGTGCCAGCAGCGTCGCCGGGGAGCTGTTTTTT. The V and J genes are TRBV2 and TRBJ2-2; D remains ambiguous. The V gene lost 6 bases and the J gene lost 6 bases, with 5 bases spanning the gap. The CDR3 extends over 11 amino acids. Per the germline V gene, CDR1 is SNHLY and CDR2 is FYNNEI.

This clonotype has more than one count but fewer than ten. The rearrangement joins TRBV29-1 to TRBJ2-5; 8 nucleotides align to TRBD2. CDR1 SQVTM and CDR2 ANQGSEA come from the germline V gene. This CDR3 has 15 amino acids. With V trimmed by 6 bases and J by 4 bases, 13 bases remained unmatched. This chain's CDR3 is CSVPNSGNGLETQYF. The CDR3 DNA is TGCAGCGTCCCTAATAGCGGGAATGGATTAGAGACCCAGTACTTC.

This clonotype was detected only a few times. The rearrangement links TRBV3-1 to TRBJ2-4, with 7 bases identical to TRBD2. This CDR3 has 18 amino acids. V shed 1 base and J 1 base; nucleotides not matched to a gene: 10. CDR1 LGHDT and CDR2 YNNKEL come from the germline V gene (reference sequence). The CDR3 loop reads CASSQGSGGSGAKNIQYF. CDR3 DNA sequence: TGTGCCAGCAGCCAAGGGTCTGGCGGGAGCGGGGCCAAAAACATTCAGTACTTC.

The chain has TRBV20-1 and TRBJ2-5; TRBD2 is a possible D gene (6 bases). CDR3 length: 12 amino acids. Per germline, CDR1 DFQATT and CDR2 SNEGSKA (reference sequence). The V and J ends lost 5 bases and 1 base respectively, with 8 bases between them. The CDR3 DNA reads TGCAGTGCTCGGACTACCCAAGAGACCCAGTACTTC. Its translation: CSARTTQETQYF.

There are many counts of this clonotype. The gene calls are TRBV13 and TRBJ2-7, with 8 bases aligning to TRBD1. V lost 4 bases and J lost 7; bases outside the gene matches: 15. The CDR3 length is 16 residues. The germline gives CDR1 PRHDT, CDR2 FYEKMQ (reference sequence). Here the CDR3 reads CASSSARTGSFGEQYF. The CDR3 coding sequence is TGTGCCAGCAGCTCCGCCCGGACAGGGTCGTTTGGGGAGCAGTACTTC.

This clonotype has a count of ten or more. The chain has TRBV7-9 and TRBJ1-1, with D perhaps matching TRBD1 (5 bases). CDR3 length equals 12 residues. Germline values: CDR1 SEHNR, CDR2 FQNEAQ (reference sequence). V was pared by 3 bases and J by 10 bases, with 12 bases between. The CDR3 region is CASSLGVQGAFF. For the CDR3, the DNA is TGTGCCAGCAGCTTGGGGGTGCAAGGAGCTTTCTTT.

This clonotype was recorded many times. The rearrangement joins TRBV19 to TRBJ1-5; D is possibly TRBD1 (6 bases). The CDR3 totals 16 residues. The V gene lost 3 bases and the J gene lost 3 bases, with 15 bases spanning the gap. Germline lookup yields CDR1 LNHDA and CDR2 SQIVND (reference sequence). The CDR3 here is CASSIQGTENNQPQHF. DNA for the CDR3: TGTGCCAGTAGTATCCAGGGGACGGAGAACAATCAGCCCCAGCATTTT. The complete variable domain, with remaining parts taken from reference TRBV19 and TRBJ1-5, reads DGGITQSPKYLFRKEGQNVTLSCEQNLNHDAMYWYRQDPGQGLRLIYYSQIVNDFQKGDIAEGYSVSREKKESFPLTVTSAQKNPTAFYLCASSIQGTENNQPQHFGDGTRLSIL.

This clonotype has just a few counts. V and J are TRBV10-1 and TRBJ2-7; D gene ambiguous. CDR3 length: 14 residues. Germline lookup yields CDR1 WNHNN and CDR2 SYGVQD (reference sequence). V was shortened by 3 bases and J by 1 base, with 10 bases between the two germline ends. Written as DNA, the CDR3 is TGCGCCAGCAGTGAAAGTGTCGGATCCTACGAGCAGTACTTC. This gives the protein CASSESVGSYEQYF.

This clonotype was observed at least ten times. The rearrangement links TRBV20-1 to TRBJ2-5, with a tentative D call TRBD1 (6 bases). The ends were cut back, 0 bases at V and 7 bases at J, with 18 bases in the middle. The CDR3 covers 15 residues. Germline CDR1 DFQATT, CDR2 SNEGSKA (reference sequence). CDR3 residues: CSARERTVAEGTQYF. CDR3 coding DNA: TGCAGTGCTAGAGAGAGGACAGTCGCCGAGGGGACCCAGTACTTC.

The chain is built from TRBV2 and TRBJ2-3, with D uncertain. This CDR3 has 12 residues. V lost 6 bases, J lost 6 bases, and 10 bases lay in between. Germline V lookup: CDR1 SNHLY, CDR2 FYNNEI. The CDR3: CASRGVGDTQYF. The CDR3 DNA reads TGTGCCAGCAGAGGTGTTGGCGATACGCAGTATTTT. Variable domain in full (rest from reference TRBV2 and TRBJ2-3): EPEVTQTPSHQVTQMGQEVILRCVPISNHLYFYWYRQILGQKVEFLVSFYNNEISEKSEIFDDQFSVERPDGSNFTLKIRSTKLEDSAMYFCASRGVGDTQYFGPGTRLTVL.

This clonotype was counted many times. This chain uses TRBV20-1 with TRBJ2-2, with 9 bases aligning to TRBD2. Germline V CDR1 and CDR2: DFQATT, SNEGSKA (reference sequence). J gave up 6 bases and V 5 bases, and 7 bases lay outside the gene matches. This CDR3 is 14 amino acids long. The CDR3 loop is CSAPSGRRAGELFF. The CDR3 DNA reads TGCAGTGCTCCGAGCGGGAGGAGGGCCGGGGAGCTGTTTTTT.